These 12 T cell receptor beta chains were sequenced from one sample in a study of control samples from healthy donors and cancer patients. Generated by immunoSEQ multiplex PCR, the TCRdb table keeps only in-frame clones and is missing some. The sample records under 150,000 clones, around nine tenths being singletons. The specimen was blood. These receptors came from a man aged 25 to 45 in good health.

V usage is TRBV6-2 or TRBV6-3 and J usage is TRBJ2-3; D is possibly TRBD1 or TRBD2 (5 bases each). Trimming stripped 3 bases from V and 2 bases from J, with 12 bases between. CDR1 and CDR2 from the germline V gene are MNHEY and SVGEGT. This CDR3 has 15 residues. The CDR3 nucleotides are TGTGCCAGCAGTTATCGGGGCGGGTACACAGATACGCAGTATTTT. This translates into CASSYRGGYTDTQYF.

The CDR3 DNA reads TGTGCCAGCAGCCAAGAGCCGAACAGTCGAAATACGCAGTATTTT. Translated, it gives CASSQEPNSRNTQYF. The chain carries TRBV3-1 (or the pseudogene TRBV3-2) and TRBJ2-3, with D hard to call. CDR3 length: 15 amino acids. The ends were cut back, 0 bases at V and 7 bases at J, with 14 bases in the middle. CDR1 is LGHDT and CDR2 is YNNKEL in the germline V gene (reference sequence).

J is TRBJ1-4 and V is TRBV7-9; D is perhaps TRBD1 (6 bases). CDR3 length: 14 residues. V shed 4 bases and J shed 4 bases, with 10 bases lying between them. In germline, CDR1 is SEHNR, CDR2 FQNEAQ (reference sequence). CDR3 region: CASSYGTRNEKLFF. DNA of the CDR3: TGTGCCAGCAGCTACGGGACACGTAATGAAAAACTGTTTTTT.

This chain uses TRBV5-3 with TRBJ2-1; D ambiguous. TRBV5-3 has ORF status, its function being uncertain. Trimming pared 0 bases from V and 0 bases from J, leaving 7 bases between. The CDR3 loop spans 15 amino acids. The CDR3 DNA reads TGTGCCAGAAGCTTGGCTGGCTGCTCCTACAATGAGCAGTTCTTC. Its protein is CARSLAGCSYNEQFF.

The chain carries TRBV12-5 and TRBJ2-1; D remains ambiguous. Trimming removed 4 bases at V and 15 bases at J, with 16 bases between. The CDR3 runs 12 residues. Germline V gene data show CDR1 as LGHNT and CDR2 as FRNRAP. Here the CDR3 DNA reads TGTGCTAGTGGTTGGGGAATAGAAGAGGCGTTCTTC. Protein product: CASGWGIEEAFF.

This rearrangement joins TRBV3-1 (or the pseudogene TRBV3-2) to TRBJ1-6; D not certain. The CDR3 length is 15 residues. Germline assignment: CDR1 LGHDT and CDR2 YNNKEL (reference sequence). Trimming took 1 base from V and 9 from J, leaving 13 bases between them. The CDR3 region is CASSQGVGISSPLHF. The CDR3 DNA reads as TGTGCCAGCAGCCAAGGTGTAGGGATAAGTTCACCCCTCCACTTT.

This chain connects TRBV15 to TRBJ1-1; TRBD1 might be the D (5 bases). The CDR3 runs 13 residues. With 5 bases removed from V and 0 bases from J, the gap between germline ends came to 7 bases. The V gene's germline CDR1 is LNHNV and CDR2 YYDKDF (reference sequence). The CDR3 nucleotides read TGTGCCACCAGCGGGGACCTGAACACTGAAGCTTTCTTT. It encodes CATSGDLNTEAFF.

DNA of the CDR3: TGTGCCAGCAGCCGGGCAGGGTCGACCTACGAGCAGTACTTC. Translated, it gives CASSRAGSTYEQYF. The chain combines TRBV6-6 with TRBJ2-7; TRBD1 might be the D (5 bases). Germline V gives CDR1 MNHNY, CDR2 SVGAGI (reference sequence). Trimming took off 6 bases at V and 2 bases at J, with 14 bases between the two ends. The CDR3 extends over 14 amino acids.

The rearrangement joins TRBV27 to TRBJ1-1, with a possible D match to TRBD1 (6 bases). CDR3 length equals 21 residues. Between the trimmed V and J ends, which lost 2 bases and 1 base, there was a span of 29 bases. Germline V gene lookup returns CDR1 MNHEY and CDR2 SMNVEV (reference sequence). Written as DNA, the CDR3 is TGTGCCAGCAGTTTACCGCCGGTTGTCCACCGGGACACCATAAAGAACACTGAAGCTTTCTTT. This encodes CASSLPPVVHRDTIKNTEAFF.

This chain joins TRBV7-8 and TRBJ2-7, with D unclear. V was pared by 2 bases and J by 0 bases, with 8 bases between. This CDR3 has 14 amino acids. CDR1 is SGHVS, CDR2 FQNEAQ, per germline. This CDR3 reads CASSLSTDSYEQYF. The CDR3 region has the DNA TGTGCCAGCAGCTTAAGCACAGACTCCTACGAGCAGTACTTC.

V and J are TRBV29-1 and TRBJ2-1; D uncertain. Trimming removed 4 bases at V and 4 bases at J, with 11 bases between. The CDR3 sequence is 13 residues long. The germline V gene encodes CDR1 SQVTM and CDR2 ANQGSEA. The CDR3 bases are TGCAGCGTTGTTAGCTTGGCTTACAATGAGCAGTTCTTC. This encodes CSVVSLAYNEQFF.

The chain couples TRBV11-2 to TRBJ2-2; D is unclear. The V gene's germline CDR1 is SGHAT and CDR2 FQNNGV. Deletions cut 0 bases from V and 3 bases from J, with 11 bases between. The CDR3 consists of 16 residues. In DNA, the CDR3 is TGTGCCAGCAGCTTAGATCTAGGGCTGGACACCGGGGAGCTGTTTTTT. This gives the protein CASSLDLGLDTGELFF.